The 23 T cell receptor beta chains below were found in one sample sequenced in a study of Graves' ophthalmopathy and Graves' hyperthyroidism. Amplification of TCR beta CDR3 regions used RNA transcripts. The authors performed first-round RT-PCR with HTBI primers and then a second-round multiplex PCR. Each CDR3 protein gets one entry after TCRdb re-called the multiplex PCR reads with MiXCR. In the table there are roughly 500,000 distinct CDR3 sequences, around an eighth of which are singletons. Sequencing was performed on blood. These TCRs come from a woman between 25 and 40 years old with Graves' ophthalmopathy.

This clonotype was found many times. This rearrangement joins TRBV12-3 or TRBV12-4 to TRBJ2-7; possibly TRBD1 for D (5 bases). Trimming removed 3 bases at V and 3 bases at J, with 9 bases between. This CDR3 has 13 residues. As DNA, the CDR3 is TGTGCCAGCAGTTTCCAGGGTGTCTACGAGCAGTACTTC. Protein: CASSFQGVYEQYF.

This clonotype was observed a handful of times. The chain uses TRBV11-2 and TRBJ2-5; 12 bases align to TRBD2. Germline V gene sequence: CDR1 SGHAT, CDR2 FQNNGV. After removal of 7 bases from V and 5 bases from J, the junction contained 2 bases not matched to a gene. The CDR3 runs 13 residues. The chain's CDR3 is CASNLAGGETQYF. The CDR3 DNA follows: TGTGCCAGCAACCTAGCGGGGGGGGAGACCCAGTACTTC.

In regard to this clonotype: At one end, the junction sequence differs from germline, possibly due to a read error. As DNA, the CDR3 is TGTGCCAGCAGTGAGCTGGGACACTATGGTTACACCTTC. It is translated as CASSELGHYGYTF. This sequence joins TRBV6-1 and TRBJ1-2; possibly TRBD1 for D (6 bases). The CDR3 contains 13 residues. The germline CDR1 and CDR2 sequences are MNHNS and SASEGT.

This chain links TRBV12-3 or TRBV12-4 with TRBJ2-5; 8 bases align to TRBD1. The CDR3 extends over 15 amino acids. V lost 5 bases to trimming and J lost 5 bases; unmatched junction nucleotides: 10. The CDR3 reads CASSPTQGAGETQYF. Here the CDR3 DNA reads TGTGCCAGCAGTCCCACCCAGGGGGCCGGGGAGACCCAGTACTTC.

This clonotype appeared many times. V is TRBV28 and J is TRBJ2-5; D is possibly TRBD1 or TRBD2 (6 bases each). From germline, CDR1 is MDHEN and CDR2 SYDVKM. Trimming pared 4 bases from V and 5 bases from J, leaving 17 bases between. The CDR3 covers 15 residues. CDR3 sequence: CASSYPKLGGETQYF. The CDR3 DNA sequence: TGTGCCAGCAGTTACCCGAAACTAGGGGGGGAGACCCAGTACTTC. Complete variable domain (other parts from reference TRBV28 and TRBJ2-5): DVKVTQSSRYLVKRTGEKVFLECVQDMDHENMFWYRQDPGLGLRLIYFSYDVKMKEKGDIPEGYSVSREKKERFSLILESASTNQTSMYLCASSYPKLGGETQYFGPGTRLLVL.

This clonotype occurred many times. The chain employs TRBV12-3 or TRBV12-4 and TRBJ1-2; no definite D call. CDR3 length: 12 residues. V lost 2 bases and J lost 5, with 6 bases in between. CDR3 nucleotide sequence: TGTGCCAGCAGTTTACGGCAGTATGGCTACACCTTC. Translation gives CASSLRQYGYTF.

Many counts were recorded for this clonotype. The rearrangement links TRBV6-5 to TRBJ1-1; the D is unclear. V lost 4 bases, J lost 6 bases, and 12 bases lay in between. Germline values: CDR1 MNHEY, CDR2 SVGAGI. CDR3 length: 13 amino acids. CDR3 loop: CASSLDRGSEAFF. CDR3 in DNA: TGTGCCAGCAGTTTGGACCGCGGTTCTGAAGCTTTCTTT.

This clonotype was counted at least ten times. This may stem from a read error, because a much larger clone lies one nucleotide away. V and J are TRBV27 and TRBJ2-7; TRBD1 might be the D (6 bases). Germline CDR1 and CDR2: MNHEY and SMNVEV (reference sequence). The CDR3 consists of 12 residues. The germline V and J ends were trimmed by 6 bases and 4 bases, with 10 bases remaining between them. The CDR3 DNA reads TGTGCCAGCAGCCCAGGGGAATACGAGCAGTACTTC. Protein: CASSPGEYEQYF.

This clonotype was seen at least ten times. This chain uses TRBV5-6 with TRBJ2-7; tentative D call: TRBD2 (6 bases). V lost 2 bases and J lost 3, with 18 bases in between. The CDR3 covers 16 residues. Per germline, CDR1 SGHDT and CDR2 YYEEEE. The CDR3 DNA is TGTGCCAGCAGCTTCGGGGAGGCGGGAATCCGCTACGAGCAGTACTTC. Translating gives CASSFGEAGIRYEQYF. The whole variable domain, filled in from reference TRBV5-6 and TRBJ2-7, reads DAGVTQSPTHLIKTRGQQVTLRCSPKSGHDTVSWYQQALGQGPQFIFQYYEEEERQRGNFPDRFSGHQFPNYSSELNVNALLLGDSALYLCASSFGEAGIRYEQYFGPGTRLTVT.

This clonotype came up many times. CDR3: CASSTYRKTYEQYF. CDR3 bases: TGTGCCAGCAGTACCTACAGGAAAACCTACGAGCAGTACTTC. The gene calls are TRBV27 and TRBJ2-7; TRBD1 is a possible D gene (5 bases). This CDR3 has 14 residues. Germline V gives CDR1 MNHEY, CDR2 SMNVEV (reference sequence). V lost 5 bases, J lost 2 bases, and 13 bases lay in between.

The table lists this clonotype with many counts. The chain has TRBV15 and TRBJ1-1; unclear D gene. Germline CDR1 LNHNV, CDR2 YYDKDF (reference sequence). The V end was cut by 0 bases, the J end by 0 bases, with 8 bases between. CDR3 length equals 15 residues. The CDR3 is CATSRDQALNTEAFF. The CDR3 DNA reads as TGTGCCACCAGCAGAGATCAGGCCCTGAACACTGAAGCTTTCTTT.

This clonotype was counted many times. J is TRBJ2-6 and V is TRBV15, with D possibly matching TRBD1 (5 bases). CDR1 is LNHNV and CDR2 is YYDKDF in the germline V gene (reference sequence). The CDR3 spans 16 residues. Between the trimmed V and J ends, which lost 6 bases and 4 bases, there was a span of 16 bases. As DNA, the CDR3 is TGTGCCACCAGGGGTGGGGCTCCGGCGGGGGCCAACGTCCTGACTTTC. This encodes CATRGGAPAGANVLTF.

This clonotype came up many times. V usage is TRBV7-2 and J usage is TRBJ2-5; 8 nucleotides line up with TRBD2. The germline V gene has CDR1 SGHTA and CDR2 FQGNSA. This CDR3 has 18 residues. V lost 1 base to trimming and J lost 3 bases; unmatched junction nucleotides: 13. In nucleotides, the CDR3 is TGTGCCAGCAGCTTAGTCCCCGCCGGGACTAGTCCTGAAGAGACCCAGTACTTC. It encodes CASSLVPAGTSPEETQYF.

This chain connects TRBV9 to TRBJ1-1; D might be TRBD1 (6 bases). CDR1 and CDR2 from the germline V gene are SGDLS and YYNGEE. Trimming took 3 bases from V and 8 from J, leaving 17 bases between them. The CDR3 is 14 residues long. The CDR3, as DNA: TGTGCCAGCAGCGGAGGGACATCCCTTGGGGAAGCTTTCTTT. Translated: CASSGGTSLGEAFF.

This clonotype came up many times. This rearrangement joins TRBV6-1 to TRBJ2-5; a possible D gene is TRBD1 (6 bases). V lost 5 bases and J 0 bases, leaving 10 bases between the germline ends. This CDR3 is 14 amino acids long. The V gene's germline CDR1 is MNHNS and CDR2 SASEGT. The CDR3 loop reads CASSIRGYQETQYF. CDR3 sequence (DNA): TGTGCCAGCAGTATCAGGGGCTACCAAGAGACCCAGTACTTC.

This clonotype was counted many times. The rearrangement links TRBV11-3 to TRBJ1-6, with 9 positions matching TRBD1. This CDR3 comprises 16 residues. Per the germline V gene, CDR1 is SGHNT and CDR2 is YENEEA. V lost 5 bases to trimming and J lost 2 bases; unmatched junction nucleotides: 4. The chain's CDR3 is CASSPDRGPYNSPLHF. In DNA, the CDR3 is TGTGCCAGCAGCCCGGACAGGGGACCCTATAATTCACCCCTCCACTTT.

This clonotype came up many times. V and J are TRBV28 and TRBJ2-7, with 7 bases that match TRBD2. The CDR3 spans 17 residues. Germline V gene data show CDR1 as MDHEN and CDR2 as SYDVKM. J gave up 0 bases and V 1 base, and 9 bases lay outside the gene matches. CDR3 loop: CASSLFGRQGSSYEQYF. The CDR3 DNA reads as TGTGCCAGCAGTTTATTCGGGAGGCAGGGTAGCTCCTACGAGCAGTACTTC.

This chain joins TRBV28 and TRBJ1-1; 7 positions agree with TRBD1. Losses at the gene ends were 5 bases for V and 3 bases for J; bases not matched to a gene: 9. This CDR3 comprises 15 residues. Germline loops: CDR1 MDHEN, CDR2 SYDVKM. CDR3 protein: CASSLQGHGYTEAFF. CDR3 DNA: TGTGCCAGCAGTCTACAGGGGCATGGGTACACTGAAGCTTTCTTT.

The sample holds many counts of this clonotype. The chain employs TRBV12-3 or TRBV12-4 and TRBJ1-3, with D uncertain. V lost 5 bases, J lost 2 bases, and 10 bases lay in between. The CDR3 has 14 residues. CDR3 coding DNA: TGTGCCAGCAGTCCAGTTCGGACTGGAAACACCATATATTTT. Protein: CASSPVRTGNTIYF.

This clonotype was seen repeatedly, ten times or more. DNA for the CDR3: TGTGCCACCAGCAGAGAAGATTTGGGGGCAGAGACCCAGTACTTC. Translating gives CATSREDLGAETQYF. The rearrangement joins TRBV15 to TRBJ2-5; the D gene is possibly TRBD1 (6 bases). CDR1 is LNHNV, CDR2 YYDKDF, per germline (reference sequence). V was clipped by 0 bases and J by 4 bases, with 12 bases between them. The CDR3 has 15 residues.

The chain couples TRBV4-1 to TRBJ2-4; the match to TRBD2 covers 13 bases. The junction had 8 bases not matched to a gene; V was cut back by 0 bases and J by 0 bases. Germline lookup yields CDR1 MGHRA and CDR2 YSYEKL. This CDR3 comprises 20 residues. CDR3 nucleotides: TGCGCCAGCAGCCAAGAAGGACTAGCGGGGGTTATCGGAGCCAAAAACATTCAGTACTTC. Translated, it gives CASSQEGLAGVIGAKNIQYF.

This chain joins TRBV12-3 or TRBV12-4 and TRBJ2-2; a weak D match, TRBD2 (7 bases). The CDR3 totals 15 residues. Trimming stripped 4 bases from V and 5 bases from J, with 14 bases between. The CDR3 DNA follows: TGTGCCAGCAGTTACGGGGGGCCGTGGACCGGGGAGCTGTTTTTT. Residues: CASSYGGPWTGELFF.

The sample holds many counts of this clonotype. The chain employs TRBV12-3 or TRBV12-4 and TRBJ1-1, with a weak D call TRBD1 (5 bases). CDR3 size: 14 residues. Trimming removed 3 bases from V and 4 bases from J, with 12 bases in between. The CDR3 DNA reads TGTGCCAGCAGTTTCTCAGGGTCGGGCACTGAAGCTTTCTTT. This codes for CASSFSGSGTEAFF.